What follows are 10 T cell receptor beta chains derived from one specimen sequenced in a study of a mutant IDH1 vaccine in newly diagnosed glioma. Their target antigens are unknown. Specified time point: week 23, last vaccination. The content of each vaccine dose was 300 ug of mutant IDH1 20-mer peptide, and topical imiquimod accompanied it. Assay used: immunoSEQ multiplex PCR; TCRdb lists only in-frame clones, some missing. The sample gives around 56,000 clones, about 81% of which show up once; 6.5% to 9% is in the top ten. The starting material was PBMCs, obtained from a glioma patient whose treatment included an IDH1 peptide vaccine. The receptors here all came from a woman aged 40 to 49 with glioma. Some clones in this sample may be carry-over from other donors' samples.

The J gene is TRBJ1-4, the V gene TRBV5-1, with no clear D. Germline values: CDR1 SGHRS, CDR2 YFSETQ. V lost 1 base to trimming and J lost 3 bases, with 13 bases between them. The CDR3 is 16 residues long. The CDR3 loop reads CASSLRPDSSNEKLFF. The DNA for the CDR3 is TGCGCCAGCAGCTTGAGACCAGACTCCTCTAATGAAAAACTGTTTTTT.

This chain links TRBV7-9 with TRBJ2-7, with 7 bases identical to TRBD1. Germline V lookup: CDR1 SEHNR, CDR2 FQNEAQ (reference sequence). Trimming at V came to 4 bases and at J to 2 bases, leaving 11 bases not matched to a gene. The CDR3 is made up of 16 amino acids. CDR3 region: CASSSSRGTPPYEQYF. The CDR3 DNA is TGTGCCAGCAGCTCCAGCAGGGGGACACCACCCTACGAGCAGTACTTC.

This clone has a handful of counts. The V gene is TRBV7-9, the J gene TRBJ1-1; 7 bases align to TRBD1. Germline CDR1 SEHNR, CDR2 FQNEAQ (reference sequence). The CDR3 has 14 amino acids. V shed 1 base, J shed 4 bases, and the junction held 3 bases outside the gene matches. The CDR3 reads CASSLDWTGTEAFF. For the CDR3, the DNA is TGTGCCAGCAGCTTAGATTGGACAGGCACTGAAGCTTTCTTT.

The rearrangement links TRBV6-5 to TRBJ2-2, with D perhaps given as TRBD1 or TRBD2 (5 bases each). In germline, CDR1 is MNHEY, CDR2 SVGAGI. The ends were cut back, 5 bases at V and 6 bases at J, with 10 bases in the middle. This CDR3 spans 13 amino acids. As DNA, the CDR3 is TGTGCCAGCAGTGGGGACCGGGCCGGGGAGCTGTTTTTT. Amino acid sequence: CASSGDRAGELFF.

This chain links TRBV6-4 with TRBJ2-2; possibly TRBD2 for D (5 bases). This CDR3 is built from 14 residues. Trimming removed 5 bases from V and 1 base from J, with 8 bases in between. Looked up from germline, CDR1 is MRHNA and CDR2 is SNTAGT. CDR3 residues: CASSLALNTGELFF. CDR3 in DNA: TGTGCCAGCAGTCTAGCCTTGAACACCGGGGAGCTGTTTTTT.

This chain connects TRBV6-5 to TRBJ1-1; D possibly corresponds to TRBD1 (5 bases). CDR3 size: 14 residues. The germline V gene has CDR1 MNHEY and CDR2 SVGAGI. The ends were cut back, 2 bases at V and 0 bases at J, with 7 bases in the middle. The CDR3 reads CASSYQTVNTEAFF. For the CDR3, the DNA is TGTGCCAGCAGTTACCAGACAGTGAACACTGAAGCTTTCTTT.

The V and J genes are TRBV2 and TRBJ2-7; D remains unclear. Germline V gives CDR1 SNHLY, CDR2 FYNNEI. Trimming removed 7 bases at V and 3 bases at J, with 10 bases between. The CDR3 consists of 12 residues. The chain's CDR3 is CASKGNYYEQYF. The CDR3 bases are TGTGCCAGCAAAGGGAACTACTACGAGCAGTACTTC.

J is TRBJ1-1 and V is TRBV9; perhaps TRBD1 as D (6 bases). Germline V gene data show CDR1 as SGDLS and CDR2 as YYNGEE. The germline V and J ends were trimmed by 5 bases and 4 bases, with 12 bases remaining between them. The CDR3 runs 13 residues. The CDR3 DNA sequence: TGTGCCAGCAGGGCACAGGGAAGCACTGAAGCTTTCTTT. This codes for CASRAQGSTEAFF. The variable domain in full, with the rest retrieved from reference TRBV9 and TRBJ1-1, is DSGVTQTPKHLITATGQRVTLRCSPRSGDLSVYWYQQSLDQGLQFLIQYYNGEERAKGNILERFSAQQFPDLHSELNLSSLELGDSALYFCASRAQGSTEAFFGQGTRLTVV.

There are a few counts of this clone. The rearrangement joins TRBV7-2 to TRBJ2-2, with D perhaps TRBD1 or TRBD2 (5 bases each). Germline values: CDR1 SGHTA, CDR2 FQGNSA. With 5 bases removed from V and 2 bases from J, the gap between germline ends came to 15 bases. This CDR3 contains 16 residues. This CDR3 is CASSPGALRNTGELFF. The CDR3 coding sequence is TGTGCCAGCAGCCCCGGGGCGCTGCGAAACACCGGGGAGCTGTTTTTT.

CDR3 amino acids: CASSDTTGNNQPQHF. The CDR3 DNA sequence: TGTGCCAGCAGCGACACGACAGGGAATAATCAGCCCCAGCATTTT. The V gene is TRBV7-9, the J gene TRBJ1-5, with 7 bases that match TRBD1. The CDR3 contains 15 residues. V was clipped by 5 bases and J by 4 bases; unmatched bases: 8. Germline CDR1 is SEHNR and CDR2 is FQNEAQ (reference sequence).